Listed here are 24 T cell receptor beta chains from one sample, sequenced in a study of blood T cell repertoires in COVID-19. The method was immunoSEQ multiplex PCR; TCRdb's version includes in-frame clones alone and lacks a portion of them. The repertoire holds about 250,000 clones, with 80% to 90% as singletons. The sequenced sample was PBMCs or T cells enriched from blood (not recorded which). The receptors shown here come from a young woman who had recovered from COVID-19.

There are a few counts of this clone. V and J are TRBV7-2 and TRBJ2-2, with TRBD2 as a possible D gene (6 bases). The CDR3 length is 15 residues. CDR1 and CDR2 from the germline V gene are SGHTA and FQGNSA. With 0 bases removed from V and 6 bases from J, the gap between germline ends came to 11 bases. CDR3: CASSLATGRPGELFF. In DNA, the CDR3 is TGTGCCAGCAGCTTAGCGACGGGGAGGCCCGGGGAGCTGTTTTTT.

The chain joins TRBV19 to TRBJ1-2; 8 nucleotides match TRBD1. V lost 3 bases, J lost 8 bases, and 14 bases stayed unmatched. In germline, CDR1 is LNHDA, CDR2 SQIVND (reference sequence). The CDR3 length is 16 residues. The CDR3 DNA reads TGTGCCAGTAGTATTCGGACAGGGCAAGGATCGAGGGGCTACACCTTC. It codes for CASSIRTGQGSRGYTF.

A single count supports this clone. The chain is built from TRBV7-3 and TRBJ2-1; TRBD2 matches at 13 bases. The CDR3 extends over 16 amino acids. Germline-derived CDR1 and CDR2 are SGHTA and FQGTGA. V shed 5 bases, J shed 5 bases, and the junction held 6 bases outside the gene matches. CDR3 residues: CASSGMGLAGNNEQFF. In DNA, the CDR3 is TGTGCCAGCAGCGGGATGGGACTAGCGGGAAACAATGAGCAGTTCTTC.

The CDR3 protein is CASGTGSSEKLFF. In nucleotides, the CDR3 is TGTGCCAGCGGGACAGGTTCAAGTGAAAAACTGTTTTTT. The chain has TRBV6-5 and TRBJ1-4; TRBD1 agrees at 8 bases. This CDR3 comprises 13 residues. V dropped 8 bases and J dropped 7; count of bases not matched to a gene: 6. Germline V gene sequence: CDR1 MNHEY, CDR2 SVGAGI.

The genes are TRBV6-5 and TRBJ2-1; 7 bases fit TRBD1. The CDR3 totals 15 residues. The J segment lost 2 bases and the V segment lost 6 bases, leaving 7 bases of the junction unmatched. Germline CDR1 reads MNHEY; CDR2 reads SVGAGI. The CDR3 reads CASSRGQTTYNEQFF. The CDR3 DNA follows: TGTGCCAGCAGCCGGGGACAGACTACCTACAATGAGCAGTTCTTC.

The CDR3 protein is CASSMTGANYGYTF. The CDR3 DNA sequence: TGTGCCAGTAGTATGACAGGGGCTAACTATGGCTACACCTTC. The chain combines TRBV19 with TRBJ1-2, with 8 bases identical to TRBD1. V lost 3 bases, J lost 0 bases, and 0 bases stayed unmatched. CDR1 LNHDA and CDR2 SQIVND come from the germline V gene (reference sequence). This CDR3 is built from 14 residues.

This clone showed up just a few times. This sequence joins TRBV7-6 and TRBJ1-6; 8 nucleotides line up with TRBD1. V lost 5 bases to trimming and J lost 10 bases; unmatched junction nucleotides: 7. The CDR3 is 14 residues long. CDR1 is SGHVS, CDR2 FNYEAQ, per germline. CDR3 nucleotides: TGTGCCAGCAGCATAGACAGGGGACGCTCACCCCTCCACTTT. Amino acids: CASSIDRGRSPLHF. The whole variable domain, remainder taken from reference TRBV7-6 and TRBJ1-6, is GAGVSQSPRYKVTKRGQDVALRCDPISGHVSLYWYRQALGQGPEFLTYFNYEAQQDKSGLPNDRFSAERPEGSISTLTIQRTEQRDSAMYRCASSIDRGRSPLHFGNGTRLTVT.

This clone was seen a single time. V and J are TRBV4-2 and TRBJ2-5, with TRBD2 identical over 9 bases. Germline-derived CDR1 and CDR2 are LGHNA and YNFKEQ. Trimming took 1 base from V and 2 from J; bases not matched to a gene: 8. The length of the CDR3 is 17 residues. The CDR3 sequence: CASSQAGAGGSQETQYF. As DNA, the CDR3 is TGTGCCAGCAGCCAAGCCGGAGCGGGGGGTTCTCAAGAGACCCAGTACTTC.

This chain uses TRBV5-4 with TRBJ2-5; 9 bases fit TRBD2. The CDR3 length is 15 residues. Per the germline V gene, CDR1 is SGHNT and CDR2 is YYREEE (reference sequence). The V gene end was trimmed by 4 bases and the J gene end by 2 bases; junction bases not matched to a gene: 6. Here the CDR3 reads CASSLGLAKQETQYF. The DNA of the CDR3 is TGTGCCAGCAGCCTAGGACTAGCGAAACAAGAGACCCAGTACTTC.

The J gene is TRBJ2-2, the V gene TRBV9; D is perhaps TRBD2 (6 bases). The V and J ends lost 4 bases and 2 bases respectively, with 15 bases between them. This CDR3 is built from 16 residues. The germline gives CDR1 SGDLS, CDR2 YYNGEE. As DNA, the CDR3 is TGTGCCAGCAGCCTAAATTGGCGGGGAAACACCGGGGAGCTGTTTTTT. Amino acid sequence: CASSLNWRGNTGELFF.

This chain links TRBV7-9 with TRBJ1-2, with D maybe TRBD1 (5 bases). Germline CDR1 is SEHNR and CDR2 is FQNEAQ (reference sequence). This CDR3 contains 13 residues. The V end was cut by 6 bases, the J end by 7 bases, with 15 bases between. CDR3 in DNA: TGTGCCAGCAGTCCTACAGGCGGGGCTGGCTACACCTTC. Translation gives CASSPTGGAGYTF.

The CDR3 here is CASSFRGPPYEQYF. CDR3 coding DNA: TGTGCCAGCAGCTTCAGGGGACCCCCCTACGAGCAGTACTTC. The rearrangement uses TRBV5-4 and TRBJ2-7; maybe TRBD1 (6 bases). The length of the CDR3 is 14 residues. Trimming cost V 2 bases and J 2 bases, with 11 bases left between them. The germline V gene encodes CDR1 SGHNT and CDR2 YYREEE (reference sequence). The whole variable domain, remainder taken from reference TRBV5-4 and TRBJ2-7, is ETGVTQSPTHLIKTRGQQVTLRCSSQSGHNTVSWYQQALGQGPQFIFQYYREEENGRGNFPPRFSGLQFPNYSSELNVNALELDDSALYLCASSFRGPPYEQYFGPGTRLTVT.

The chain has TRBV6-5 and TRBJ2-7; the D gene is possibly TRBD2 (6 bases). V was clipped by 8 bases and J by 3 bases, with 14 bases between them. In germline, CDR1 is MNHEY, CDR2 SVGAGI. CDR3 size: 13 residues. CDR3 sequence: CASGGSRGYEQYF. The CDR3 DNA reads TGTGCCAGCGGAGGGTCTCGCGGCTACGAGCAGTACTTC.

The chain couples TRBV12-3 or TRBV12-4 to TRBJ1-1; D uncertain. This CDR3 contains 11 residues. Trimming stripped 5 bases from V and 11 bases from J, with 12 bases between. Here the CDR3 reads CASSTGSAAFF. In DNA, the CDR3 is TGTGCCAGCAGTACTGGATCAGCGGCTTTCTTT.

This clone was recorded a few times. The CDR3 nucleotides are TGTGCCAGCAGCCAAGGAGAGGTCTACGATGGCTACACCTTC. Its translation is CASSQGEVYDGYTF. The chain is built from TRBV3-1 (or the pseudogene TRBV3-2) and TRBJ1-2; no reliable D call. CDR3 length equals 14 residues. The V end lost 1 base, the J end lost 6 bases, and 12 bases lay between the germline ends. Germline CDR1 and CDR2: LGHDT and YNNKEL (reference sequence).

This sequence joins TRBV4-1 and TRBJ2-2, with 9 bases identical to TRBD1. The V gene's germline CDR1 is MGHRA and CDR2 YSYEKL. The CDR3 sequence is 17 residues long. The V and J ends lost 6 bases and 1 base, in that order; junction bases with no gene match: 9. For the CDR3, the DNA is TGCGCCAGCAGTGATCTACAGGGGGCGGGGAACACCGGGGAGCTGTTTTTT. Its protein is CASSDLQGAGNTGELFF.

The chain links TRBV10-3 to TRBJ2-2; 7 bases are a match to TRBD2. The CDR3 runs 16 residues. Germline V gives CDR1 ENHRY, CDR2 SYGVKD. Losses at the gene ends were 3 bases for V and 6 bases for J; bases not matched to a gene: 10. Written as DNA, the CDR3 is TGTGCCATCAGTGATCGGGGCGGGGGTTCCCCCGGGGAGCTGTTTTTT. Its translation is CAISDRGGGSPGELFF.

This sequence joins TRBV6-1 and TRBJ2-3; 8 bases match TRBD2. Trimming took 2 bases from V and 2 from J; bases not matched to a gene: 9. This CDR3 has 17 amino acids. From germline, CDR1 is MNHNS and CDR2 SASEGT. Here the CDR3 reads CASSELISGDPTDTQYF. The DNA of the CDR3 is TGTGCCAGCAGTGAATTAATTAGCGGGGACCCCACAGATACGCAGTATTTT.

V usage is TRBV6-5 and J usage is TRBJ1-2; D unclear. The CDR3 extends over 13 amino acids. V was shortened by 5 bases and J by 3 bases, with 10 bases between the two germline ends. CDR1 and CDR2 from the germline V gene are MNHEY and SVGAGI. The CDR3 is CASSPQFDYGYTF. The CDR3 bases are TGTGCCAGCAGTCCCCAGTTCGACTATGGCTACACCTTC.

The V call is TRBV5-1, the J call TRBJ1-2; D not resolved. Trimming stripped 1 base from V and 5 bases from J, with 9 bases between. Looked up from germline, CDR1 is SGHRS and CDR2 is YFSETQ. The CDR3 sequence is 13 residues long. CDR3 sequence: CASSLSAGYGYTF. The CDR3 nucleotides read TGCGCCAGCAGCTTGTCTGCGGGATATGGCTACACCTTC. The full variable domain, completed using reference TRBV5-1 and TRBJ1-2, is KAGVTQTPRYLIKTRGQQVTLSCSPISGHRSVSWYQQTPGQGLQFLFEYFSETQRNKGNFPGRFSGRQFSNSRSEMNVSTLELGDSALYLCASSLSAGYGYTFGSGTRLTVV.

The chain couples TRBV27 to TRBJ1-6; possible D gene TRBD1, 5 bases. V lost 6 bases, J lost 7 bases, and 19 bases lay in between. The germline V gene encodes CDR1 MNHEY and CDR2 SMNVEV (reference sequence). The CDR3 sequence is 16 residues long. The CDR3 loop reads CASSFHLKGPNSPLHF. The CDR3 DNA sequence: TGTGCCAGCAGCTTTCATTTAAAGGGGCCCAATTCACCCCTCCACTTT.

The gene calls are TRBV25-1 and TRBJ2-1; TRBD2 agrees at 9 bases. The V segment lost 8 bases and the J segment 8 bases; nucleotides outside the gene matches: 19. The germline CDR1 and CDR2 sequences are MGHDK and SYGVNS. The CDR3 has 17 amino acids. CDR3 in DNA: TGTGCCAGCTCCAGAATGGGAAGCGGGGGGCCCCTCGATGAGCAGTTCTTC. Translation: CASSRMGSGGPLDEQFF.

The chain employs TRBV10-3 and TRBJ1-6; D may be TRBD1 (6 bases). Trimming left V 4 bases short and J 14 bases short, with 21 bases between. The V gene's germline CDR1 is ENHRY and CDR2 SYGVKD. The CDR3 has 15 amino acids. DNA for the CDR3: TGTGCCATCAGTGTCGGGAGAATAGGGGGGGGGTCCCTCCACTTT. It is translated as CAISVGRIGGGSLHF.

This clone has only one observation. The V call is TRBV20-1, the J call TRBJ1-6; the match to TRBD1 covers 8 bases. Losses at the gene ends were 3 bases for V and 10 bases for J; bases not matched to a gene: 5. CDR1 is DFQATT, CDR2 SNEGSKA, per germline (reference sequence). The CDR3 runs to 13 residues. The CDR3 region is CSASSAGGSPLHF. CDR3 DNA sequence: TGCAGTGCTAGTTCAGCAGGGGGCTCACCCCTCCACTTT.